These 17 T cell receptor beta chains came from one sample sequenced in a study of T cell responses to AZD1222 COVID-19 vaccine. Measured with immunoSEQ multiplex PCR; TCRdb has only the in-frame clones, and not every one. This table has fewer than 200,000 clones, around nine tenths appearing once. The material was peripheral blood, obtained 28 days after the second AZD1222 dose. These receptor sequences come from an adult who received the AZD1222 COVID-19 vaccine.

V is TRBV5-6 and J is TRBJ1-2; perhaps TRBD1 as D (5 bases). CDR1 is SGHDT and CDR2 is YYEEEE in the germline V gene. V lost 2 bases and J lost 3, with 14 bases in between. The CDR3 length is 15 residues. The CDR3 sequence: CASSFQARADYGYTF. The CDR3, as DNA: TGTGCCAGCAGCTTTCAGGCCAGGGCGGACTATGGCTACACCTTC.

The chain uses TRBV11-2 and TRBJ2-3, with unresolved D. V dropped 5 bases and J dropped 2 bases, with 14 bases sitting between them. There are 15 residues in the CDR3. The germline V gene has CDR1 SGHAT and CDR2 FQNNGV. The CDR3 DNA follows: TGTGCCAGCAGCCAGGAAGGCTACAACACAGATACGCAGTATTTT. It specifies CASSQEGYNTDTQYF.

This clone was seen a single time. The CDR3 DNA reads TGTGCCAGCAGTTTTCATCCAGGGGGGGTAGCTGAAGCTTTCTTT. Residues: CASSFHPGGVAEAFF. The V and J genes are TRBV2 and TRBJ1-1, with TRBD1 identical over 7 bases. V gave up 5 bases and J gave up 6 bases; unmatched junction bases: 12. CDR1 is SNHLY, CDR2 FYNNEI, per germline. This CDR3 is built from 15 residues.

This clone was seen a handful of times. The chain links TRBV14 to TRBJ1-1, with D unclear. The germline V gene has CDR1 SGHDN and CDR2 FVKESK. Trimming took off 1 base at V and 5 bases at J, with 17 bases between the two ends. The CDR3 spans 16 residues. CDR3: CASSQVFSWNSTEAFF. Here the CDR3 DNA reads TGTGCCAGCAGCCAAGTGTTCTCCTGGAACAGTACTGAAGCTTTCTTT.

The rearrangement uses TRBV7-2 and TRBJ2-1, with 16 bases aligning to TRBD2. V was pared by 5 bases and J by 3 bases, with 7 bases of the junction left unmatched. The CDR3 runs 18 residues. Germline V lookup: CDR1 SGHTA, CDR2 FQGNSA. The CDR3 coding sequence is TGTGCCAGCAGCCGGGGACTAGCGGGGGGGCTGGGCTACAATGAGCAGTTCTTC. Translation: CASSRGLAGGLGYNEQFF.

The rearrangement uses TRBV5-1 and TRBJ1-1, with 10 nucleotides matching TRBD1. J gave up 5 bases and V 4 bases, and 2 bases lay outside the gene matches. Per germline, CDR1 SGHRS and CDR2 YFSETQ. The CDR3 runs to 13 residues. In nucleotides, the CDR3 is TGCGCCAGCAGCCGGACAGGGGGGACTGAAGCTTTCTTT. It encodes CASSRTGGTEAFF.

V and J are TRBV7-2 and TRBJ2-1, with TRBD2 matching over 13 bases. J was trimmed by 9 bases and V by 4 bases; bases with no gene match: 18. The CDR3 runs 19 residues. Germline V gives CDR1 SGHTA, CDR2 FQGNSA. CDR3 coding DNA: TGTGCCAGCAGCTACACGCAAACCGGGACTAGCGGGGCCGGGGGTGAGCAGTTCTTC. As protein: CASSYTQTGTSGAGGEQFF.

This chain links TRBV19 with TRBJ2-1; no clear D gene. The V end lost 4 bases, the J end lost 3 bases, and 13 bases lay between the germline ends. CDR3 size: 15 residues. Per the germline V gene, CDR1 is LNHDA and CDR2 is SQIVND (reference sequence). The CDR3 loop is CASSTTVLGYNEQFF. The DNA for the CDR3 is TGTGCCAGTAGTACTACAGTGTTGGGCTACAATGAGCAGTTCTTC.

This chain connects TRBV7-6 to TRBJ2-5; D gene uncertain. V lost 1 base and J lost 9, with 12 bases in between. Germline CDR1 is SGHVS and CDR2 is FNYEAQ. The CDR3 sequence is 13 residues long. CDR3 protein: CASSLEASRAQYF. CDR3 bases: TGTGCCAGCAGCTTAGAAGCCTCTCGGGCCCAGTACTTC.

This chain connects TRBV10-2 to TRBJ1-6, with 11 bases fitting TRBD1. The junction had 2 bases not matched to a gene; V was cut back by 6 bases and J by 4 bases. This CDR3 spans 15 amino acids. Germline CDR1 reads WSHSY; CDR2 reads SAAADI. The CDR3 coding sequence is TGCGCCAGCAGGGGACAGGGGGGTTATAATTCACCCCTCCACTTT. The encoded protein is CASRGQGGYNSPLHF.

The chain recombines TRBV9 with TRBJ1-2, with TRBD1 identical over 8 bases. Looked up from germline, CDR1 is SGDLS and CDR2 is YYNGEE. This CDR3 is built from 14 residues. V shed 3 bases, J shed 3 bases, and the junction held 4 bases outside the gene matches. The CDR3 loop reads CASSATGGDYGYTF. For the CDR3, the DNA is TGTGCCAGCAGCGCAACAGGGGGGGACTATGGCTACACCTTC.

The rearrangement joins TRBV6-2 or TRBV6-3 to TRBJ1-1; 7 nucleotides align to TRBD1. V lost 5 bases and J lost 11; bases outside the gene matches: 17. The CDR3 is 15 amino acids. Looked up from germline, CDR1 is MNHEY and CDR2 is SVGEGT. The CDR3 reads CASSTPTGPRAEAFF. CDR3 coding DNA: TGTGCCAGCAGTACACCGACAGGGCCCAGGGCGGAGGCTTTCTTT.

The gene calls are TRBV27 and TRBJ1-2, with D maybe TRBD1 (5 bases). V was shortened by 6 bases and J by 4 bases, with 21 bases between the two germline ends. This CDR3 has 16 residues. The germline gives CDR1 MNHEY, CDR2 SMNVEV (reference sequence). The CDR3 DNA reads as TGTGCCAGCAGAGGACATGGTGGGCCTCGTGGCTATGGCTACACCTTC. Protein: CASRGHGGPRGYGYTF.

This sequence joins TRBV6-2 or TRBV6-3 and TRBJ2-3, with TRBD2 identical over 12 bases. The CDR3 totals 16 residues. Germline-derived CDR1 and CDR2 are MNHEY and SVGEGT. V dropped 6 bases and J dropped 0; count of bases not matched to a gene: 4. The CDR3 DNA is TGTGCCAGCAGCCCTGGACTAGCGGGGAGCACAGATACGCAGTATTTT. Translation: CASSPGLAGSTDTQYF.

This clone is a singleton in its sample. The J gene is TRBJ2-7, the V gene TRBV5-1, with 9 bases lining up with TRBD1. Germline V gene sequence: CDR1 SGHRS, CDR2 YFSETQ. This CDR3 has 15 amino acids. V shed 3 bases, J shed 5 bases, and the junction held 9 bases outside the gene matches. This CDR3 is CASSSESGTGNEQYF. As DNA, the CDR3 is TGCGCCAGCAGCTCCGAATCGGGGACAGGGAACGAGCAGTACTTC.

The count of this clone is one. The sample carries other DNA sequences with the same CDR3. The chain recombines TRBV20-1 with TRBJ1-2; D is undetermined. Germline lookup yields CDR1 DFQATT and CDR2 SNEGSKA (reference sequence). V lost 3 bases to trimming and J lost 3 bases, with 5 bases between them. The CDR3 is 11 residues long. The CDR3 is CSARGDYGYTF. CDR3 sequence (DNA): TGCAGTGCTAGGGGCGACTATGGCTACACCTTC.

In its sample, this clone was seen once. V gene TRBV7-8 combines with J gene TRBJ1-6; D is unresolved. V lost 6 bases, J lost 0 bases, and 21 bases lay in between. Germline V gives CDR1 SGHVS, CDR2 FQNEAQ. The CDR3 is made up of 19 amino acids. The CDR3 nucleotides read TGTGCCAGCAGACATTACCGGGTACCTCAAAGCTCCTATAATTCACCCCTCCACTTT. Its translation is CASRHYRVPQSSYNSPLHF. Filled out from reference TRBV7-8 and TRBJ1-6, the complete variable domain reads GAGVSQSPRYKVAKRGQDVALRCDPISGHVSLFWYQQALGQGPEFLTYFQNEAQLDKSGLPSDRFFAERPEGSVSTLKIQRTQQEDSAVYLCASRHYRVPQSSYNSPLHFGNGTRLTVT.